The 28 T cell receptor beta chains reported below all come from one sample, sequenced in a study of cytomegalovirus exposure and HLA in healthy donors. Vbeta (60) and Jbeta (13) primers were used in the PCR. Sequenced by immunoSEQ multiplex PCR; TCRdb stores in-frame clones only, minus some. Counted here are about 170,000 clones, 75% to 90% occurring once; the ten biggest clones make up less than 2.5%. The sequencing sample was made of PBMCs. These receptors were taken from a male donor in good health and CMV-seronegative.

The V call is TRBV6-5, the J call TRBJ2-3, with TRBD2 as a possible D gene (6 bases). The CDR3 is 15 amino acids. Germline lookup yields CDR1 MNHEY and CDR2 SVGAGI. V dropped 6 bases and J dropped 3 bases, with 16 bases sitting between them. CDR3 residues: CASRARAGGTDTQYF. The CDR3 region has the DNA TGTGCCAGCAGAGCTAGGGCAGGAGGGACAGATACGCAGTATTTT.

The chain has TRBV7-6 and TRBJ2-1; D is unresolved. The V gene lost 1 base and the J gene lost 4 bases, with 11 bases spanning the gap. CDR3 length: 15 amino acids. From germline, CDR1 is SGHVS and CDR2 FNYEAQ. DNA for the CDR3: TGTGCCAGCAGCTTAGGGGCCCACCCATACAATGAGCAGTTCTTC. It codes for CASSLGAHPYNEQFF.

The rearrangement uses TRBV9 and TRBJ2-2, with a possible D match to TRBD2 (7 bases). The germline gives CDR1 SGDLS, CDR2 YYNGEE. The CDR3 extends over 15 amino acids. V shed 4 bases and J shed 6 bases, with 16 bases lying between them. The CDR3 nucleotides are TGTGCCAGCAGCCCGACTAGAGGGGGGGCCGGGGAGCTGTTTTTT. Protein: CASSPTRGGAGELFF.

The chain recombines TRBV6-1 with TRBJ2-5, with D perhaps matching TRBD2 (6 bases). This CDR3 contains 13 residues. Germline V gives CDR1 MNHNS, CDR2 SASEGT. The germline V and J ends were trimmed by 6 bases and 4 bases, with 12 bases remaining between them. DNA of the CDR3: TGTGCCAGCAGCAGGGACTCCCGAGAGACCCAGTACTTC. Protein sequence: CASSRDSRETQYF.

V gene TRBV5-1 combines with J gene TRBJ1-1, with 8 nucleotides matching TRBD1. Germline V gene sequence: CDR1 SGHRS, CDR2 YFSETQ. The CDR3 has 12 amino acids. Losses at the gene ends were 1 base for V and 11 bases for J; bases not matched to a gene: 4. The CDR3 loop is CASSLLQGVAFF. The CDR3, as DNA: TGCGCCAGCAGCTTGTTACAGGGGGTTGCTTTCTTT.

CDR3 sequence (DNA): TGCGCCAGCAGCGGACAGGGAGGTAGCTCCTACGAGCAGTACTTC. This translates into CASSGQGGSSYEQYF. The chain recombines TRBV5-1 with TRBJ2-7; 8 bases map to TRBD1. CDR1 is SGHRS and CDR2 is YFSETQ in the germline V gene. V trimming: 4 bases; J trimming: 0 bases; junction bases outside the gene matches: 6. The CDR3 runs to 15 residues.

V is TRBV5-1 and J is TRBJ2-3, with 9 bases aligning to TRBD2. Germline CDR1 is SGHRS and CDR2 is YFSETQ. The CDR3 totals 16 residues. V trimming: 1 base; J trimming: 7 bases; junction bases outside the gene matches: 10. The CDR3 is CASSLNAAGGRYTQYF. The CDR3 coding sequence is TGCGCCAGCAGCTTGAACGCAGCGGGGGGACGTTATACGCAGTATTTT. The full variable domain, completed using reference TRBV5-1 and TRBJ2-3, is KAGVTQTPRYLIKTRGQQVTLSCSPISGHRSVSWYQQTPGQGLQFLFEYFSETQRNKGNFPGRFSGRQFSNSRSEMNVSTLELGDSALYLCASSLNAAGGRYTQYFGPGTRLTVL.

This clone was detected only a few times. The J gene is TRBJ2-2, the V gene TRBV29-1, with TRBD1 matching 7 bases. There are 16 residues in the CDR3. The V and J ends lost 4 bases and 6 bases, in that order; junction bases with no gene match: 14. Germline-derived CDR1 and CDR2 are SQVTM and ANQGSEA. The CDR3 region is CSVAERGQSHPGELFF. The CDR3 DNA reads TGCAGCGTTGCAGAAAGGGGGCAATCTCATCCCGGGGAGCTGTTTTTT.

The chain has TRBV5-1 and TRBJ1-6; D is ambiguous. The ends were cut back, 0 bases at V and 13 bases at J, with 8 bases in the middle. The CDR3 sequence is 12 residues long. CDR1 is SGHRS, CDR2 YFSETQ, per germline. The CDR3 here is CASSLDRSPLHF. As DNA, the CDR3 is TGCGCCAGCAGCTTGGACCGGTCGCCCCTCCACTTT. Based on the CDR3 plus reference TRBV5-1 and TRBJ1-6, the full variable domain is KAGVTQTPRYLIKTRGQQVTLSCSPISGHRSVSWYQQTPGQGLQFLFEYFSETQRNKGNFPGRFSGRQFSNSRSEMNVSTLELGDSALYLCASSLDRSPLHFGNGTRLTVT.

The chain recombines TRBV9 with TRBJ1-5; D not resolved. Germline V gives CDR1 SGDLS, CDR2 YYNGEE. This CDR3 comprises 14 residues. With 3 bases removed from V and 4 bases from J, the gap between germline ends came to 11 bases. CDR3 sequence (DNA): TGTGCCAGCAGCGGCCCCGGGAATAATCAGCCCCAGCATTTT. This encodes CASSGPGNNQPQHF.

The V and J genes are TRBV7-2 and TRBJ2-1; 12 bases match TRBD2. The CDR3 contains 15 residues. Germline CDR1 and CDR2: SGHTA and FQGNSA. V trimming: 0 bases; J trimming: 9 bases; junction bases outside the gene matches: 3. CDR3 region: CASSLALAGGSEQFF. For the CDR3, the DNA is TGTGCCAGCAGCTTAGCCCTAGCGGGGGGGAGTGAGCAGTTCTTC.

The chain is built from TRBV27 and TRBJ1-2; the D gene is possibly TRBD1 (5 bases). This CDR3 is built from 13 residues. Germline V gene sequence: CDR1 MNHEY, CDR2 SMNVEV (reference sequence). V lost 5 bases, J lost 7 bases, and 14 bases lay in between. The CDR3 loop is CASSEPGRGGYTF. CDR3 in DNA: TGTGCCAGCAGTGAACCAGGGAGGGGTGGCTACACCTTC.

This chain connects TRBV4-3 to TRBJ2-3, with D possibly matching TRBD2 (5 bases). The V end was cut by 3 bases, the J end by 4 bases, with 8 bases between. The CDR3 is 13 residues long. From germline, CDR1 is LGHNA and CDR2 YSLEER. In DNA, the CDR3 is TGCGCCAGCAGCCAGGGGAGACCAGATACGCAGTATTTT. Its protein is CASSQGRPDTQYF.

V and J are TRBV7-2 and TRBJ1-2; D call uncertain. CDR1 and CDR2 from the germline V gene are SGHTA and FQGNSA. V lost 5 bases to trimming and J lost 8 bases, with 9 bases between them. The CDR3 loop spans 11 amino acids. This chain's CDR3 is CASSPAGGYTF. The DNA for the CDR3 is TGTGCCAGCAGCCCGGCAGGAGGCTACACCTTC.

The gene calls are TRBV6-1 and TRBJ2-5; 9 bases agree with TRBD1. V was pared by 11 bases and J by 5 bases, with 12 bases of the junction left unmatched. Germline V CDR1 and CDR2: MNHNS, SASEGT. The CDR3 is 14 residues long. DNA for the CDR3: TGTGCCTGCCCCCGACAGGGGGTGAGGGAGACCCAGTACTTC. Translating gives CACPRQGVRETQYF.

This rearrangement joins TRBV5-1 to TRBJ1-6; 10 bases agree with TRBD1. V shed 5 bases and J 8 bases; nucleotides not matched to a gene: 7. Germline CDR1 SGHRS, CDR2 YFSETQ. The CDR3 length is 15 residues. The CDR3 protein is CASSSGGTGDSPLHF. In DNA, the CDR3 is TGCGCCAGCAGTTCCGGTGGGACAGGGGATTCACCCCTCCACTTT.

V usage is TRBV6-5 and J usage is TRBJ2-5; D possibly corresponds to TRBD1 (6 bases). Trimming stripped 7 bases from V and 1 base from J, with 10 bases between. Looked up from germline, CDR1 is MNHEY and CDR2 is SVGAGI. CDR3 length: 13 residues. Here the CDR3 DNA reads TGTGCCAGCACTGGACAGATCCAAGAGACCCAGTACTTC. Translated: CASTGQIQETQYF.

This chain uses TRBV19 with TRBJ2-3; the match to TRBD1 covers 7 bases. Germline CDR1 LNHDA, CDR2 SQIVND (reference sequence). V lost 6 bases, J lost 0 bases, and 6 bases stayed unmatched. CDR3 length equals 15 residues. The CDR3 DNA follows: TGTGCCAGTAGGGCCACAGGGGCAAGCACAGATACGCAGTATTTT. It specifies CASRATGASTDTQYF.

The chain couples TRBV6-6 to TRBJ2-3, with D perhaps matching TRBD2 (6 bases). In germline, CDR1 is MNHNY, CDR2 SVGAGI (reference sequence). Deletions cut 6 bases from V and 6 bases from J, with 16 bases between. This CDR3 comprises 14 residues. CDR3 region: CASSYLGRGDTQYF. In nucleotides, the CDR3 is TGTGCCAGCAGCTACCTCGGTCGGGGGGATACGCAGTATTTT.

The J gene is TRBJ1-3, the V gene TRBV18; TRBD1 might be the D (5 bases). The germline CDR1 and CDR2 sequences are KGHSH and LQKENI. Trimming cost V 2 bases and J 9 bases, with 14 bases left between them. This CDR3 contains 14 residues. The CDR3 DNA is TGTGCCAGCTCACCATCGGCTGGGCAGGGCACCATATATTTT. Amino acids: CASSPSAGQGTIYF.

The CDR3 sequence: CASSPWGGTVYEQYF. CDR3 nucleotide sequence: TGTGCCAGCAGCCCCTGGGGAGGAACCGTTTACGAGCAGTACTTC. This chain connects TRBV5-6 to TRBJ2-7, with D tentatively TRBD2 (6 bases). Per germline, CDR1 SGHDT and CDR2 YYEEEE. CDR3 length: 15 amino acids. V shed 4 bases and J shed 4 bases, with 18 bases lying between them.

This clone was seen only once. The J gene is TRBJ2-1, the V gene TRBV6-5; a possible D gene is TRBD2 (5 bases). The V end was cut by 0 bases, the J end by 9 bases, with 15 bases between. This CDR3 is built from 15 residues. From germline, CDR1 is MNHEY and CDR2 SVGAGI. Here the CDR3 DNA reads TGTGCCAGCAGTTACTCGGCGGCTAGCCGTGGTGAGCAGTTCTTC. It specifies CASSYSAASRGEQFF.

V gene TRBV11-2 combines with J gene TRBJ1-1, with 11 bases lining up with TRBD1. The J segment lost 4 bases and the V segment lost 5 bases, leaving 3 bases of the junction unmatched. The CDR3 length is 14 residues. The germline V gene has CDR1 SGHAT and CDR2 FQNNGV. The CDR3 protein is CASSRDRGTTEAFF. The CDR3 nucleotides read TGTGCCAGCAGCCGGGACAGGGGGACCACTGAAGCTTTCTTT.

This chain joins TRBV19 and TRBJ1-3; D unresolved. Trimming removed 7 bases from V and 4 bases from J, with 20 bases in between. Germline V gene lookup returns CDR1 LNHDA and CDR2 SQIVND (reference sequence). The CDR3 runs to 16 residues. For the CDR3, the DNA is TGTGCCAGTACCCAAGGATCACGGGGATTCGGAAACACCATATATTTT. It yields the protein CASTQGSRGFGNTIYF.

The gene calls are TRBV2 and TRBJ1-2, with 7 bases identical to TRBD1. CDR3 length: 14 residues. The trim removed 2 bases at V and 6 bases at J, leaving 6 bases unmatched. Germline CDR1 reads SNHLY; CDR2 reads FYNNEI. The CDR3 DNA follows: TGTGCCAGCAGTGAAACAGGGGAACGAGATGGCTACACCTTC. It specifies CASSETGERDGYTF.

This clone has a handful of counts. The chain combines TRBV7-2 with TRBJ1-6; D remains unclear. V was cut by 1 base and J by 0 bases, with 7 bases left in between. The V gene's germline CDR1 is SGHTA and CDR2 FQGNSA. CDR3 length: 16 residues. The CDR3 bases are TGTGCCAGCAGCTTAGAATTCTTCTCCTATAATTCACCCCTCCACTTT. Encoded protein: CASSLEFFSYNSPLHF.

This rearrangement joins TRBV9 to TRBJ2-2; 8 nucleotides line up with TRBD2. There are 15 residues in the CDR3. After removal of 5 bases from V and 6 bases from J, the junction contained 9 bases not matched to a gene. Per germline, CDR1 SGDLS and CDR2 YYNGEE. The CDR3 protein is CASRPREGLAGELFF. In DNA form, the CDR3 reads TGTGCCAGCAGGCCACGGGAGGGTTTGGCCGGGGAGCTGTTTTTT.

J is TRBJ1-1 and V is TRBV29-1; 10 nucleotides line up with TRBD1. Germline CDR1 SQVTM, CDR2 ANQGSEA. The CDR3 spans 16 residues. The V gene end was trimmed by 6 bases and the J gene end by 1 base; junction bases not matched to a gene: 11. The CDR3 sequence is CSVTRQGAWGNTEAFF. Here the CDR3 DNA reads TGCAGCGTGACCCGACAGGGGGCATGGGGGAACACTGAAGCTTTCTTT.